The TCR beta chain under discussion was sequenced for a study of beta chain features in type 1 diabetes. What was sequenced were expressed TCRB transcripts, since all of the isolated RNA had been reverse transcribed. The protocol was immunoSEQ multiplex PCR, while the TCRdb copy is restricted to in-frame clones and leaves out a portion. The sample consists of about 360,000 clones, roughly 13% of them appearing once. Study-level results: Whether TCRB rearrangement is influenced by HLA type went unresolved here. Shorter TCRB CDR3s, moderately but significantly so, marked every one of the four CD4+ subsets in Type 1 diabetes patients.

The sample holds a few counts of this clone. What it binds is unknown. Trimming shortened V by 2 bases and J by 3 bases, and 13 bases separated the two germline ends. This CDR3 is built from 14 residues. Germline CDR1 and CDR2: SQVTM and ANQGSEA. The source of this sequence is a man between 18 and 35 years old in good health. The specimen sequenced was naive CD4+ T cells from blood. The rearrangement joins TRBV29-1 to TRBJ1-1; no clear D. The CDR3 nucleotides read TGCAGCGTTGAAAAGGAGGGTAGGTACACTGAAGCTTTCTTT. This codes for CSVEKEGRYTEAFF. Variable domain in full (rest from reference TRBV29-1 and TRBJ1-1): SAVISQKPSRDICQRGTSLTIQCQVDSQVTMMFWYRQQPGQSLTLIATANQGSEATYESGFVIDKFPISRPNLTFSTLTVSNMSPEDSSIYLCSVEKEGRYTEAFFGQGTRLTVV.